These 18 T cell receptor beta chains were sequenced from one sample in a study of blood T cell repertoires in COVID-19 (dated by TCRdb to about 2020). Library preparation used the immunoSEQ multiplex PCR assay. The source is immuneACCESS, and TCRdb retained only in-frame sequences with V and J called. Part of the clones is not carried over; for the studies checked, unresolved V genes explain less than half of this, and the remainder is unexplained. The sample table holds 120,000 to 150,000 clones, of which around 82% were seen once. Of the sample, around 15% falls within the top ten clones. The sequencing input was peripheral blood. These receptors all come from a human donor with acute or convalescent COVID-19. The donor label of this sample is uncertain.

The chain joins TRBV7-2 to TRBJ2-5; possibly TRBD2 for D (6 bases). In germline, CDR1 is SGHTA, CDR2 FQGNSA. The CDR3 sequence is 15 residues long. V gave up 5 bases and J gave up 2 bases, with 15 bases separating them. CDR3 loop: CASSLWNREQETQYF. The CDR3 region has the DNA TGTGCCAGCAGCCTCTGGAACCGGGAGCAAGAGACCCAGTACTTC.

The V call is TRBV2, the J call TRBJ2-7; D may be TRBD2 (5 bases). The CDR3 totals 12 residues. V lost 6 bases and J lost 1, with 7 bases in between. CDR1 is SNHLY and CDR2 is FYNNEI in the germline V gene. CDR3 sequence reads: CASRDLSYEQYF. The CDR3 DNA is TGTGCCAGCAGGGACTTGTCCTACGAGCAGTACTTC.

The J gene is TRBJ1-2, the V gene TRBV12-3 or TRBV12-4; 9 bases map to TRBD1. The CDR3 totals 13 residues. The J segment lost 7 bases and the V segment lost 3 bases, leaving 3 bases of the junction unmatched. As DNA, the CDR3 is TGTGCCAGCAGTTTTGGGACAGGGCTTGGCTACACCTTC. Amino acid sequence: CASSFGTGLGYTF.

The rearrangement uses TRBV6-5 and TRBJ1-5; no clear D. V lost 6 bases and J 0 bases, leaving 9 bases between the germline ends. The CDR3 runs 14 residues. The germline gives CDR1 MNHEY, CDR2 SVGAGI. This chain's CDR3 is CASRESGSNQPQHF. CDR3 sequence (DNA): TGTGCCAGCAGAGAGAGCGGTAGCAATCAGCCCCAGCATTTT.

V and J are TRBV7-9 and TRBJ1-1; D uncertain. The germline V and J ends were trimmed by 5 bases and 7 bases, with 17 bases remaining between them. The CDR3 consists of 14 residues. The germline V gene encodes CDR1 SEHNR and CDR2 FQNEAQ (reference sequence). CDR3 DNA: TGTGCCAGCAGCACCCGCGGGGTGCGCCGTGAAGCTTTCTTT. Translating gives CASSTRGVRREAFF.

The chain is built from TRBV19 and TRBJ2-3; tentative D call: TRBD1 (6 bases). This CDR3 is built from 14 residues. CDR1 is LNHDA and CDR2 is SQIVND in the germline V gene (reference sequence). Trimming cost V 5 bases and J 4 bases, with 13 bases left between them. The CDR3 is CASSLAGAPDTQYF. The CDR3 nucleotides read TGTGCCAGTAGTCTAGCAGGGGCCCCAGATACGCAGTATTTT.

CDR3 DNA: TGTGCCAGCAGCGTCGGACTTGGGGGGAACAATGAGCAGTTCTTC. Protein: CASSVGLGGNNEQFF. V gene TRBV11-3 combines with J gene TRBJ2-1; TRBD2 is a possible D gene (6 bases). V was shortened by 5 bases and J by 5 bases, with 16 bases between the two germline ends. Germline loops: CDR1 SGHNT, CDR2 YENEEA. The CDR3 is made up of 15 amino acids. The whole variable domain, filled in from reference TRBV11-3 and TRBJ2-1, reads EAGVVQSPRYKIIEKKQPVAFWCNPISGHNTLYWYLQNLGQGPELLIRYENEEAVDDSQLPKDRFSAERLKGVDSTLKIQPAELGDSAVYLCASSVGLGGNNEQFFGPGTRLTVL.

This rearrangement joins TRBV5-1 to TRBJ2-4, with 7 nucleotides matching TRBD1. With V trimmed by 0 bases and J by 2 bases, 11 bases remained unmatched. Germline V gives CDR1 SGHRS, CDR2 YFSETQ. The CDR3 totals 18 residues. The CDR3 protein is CASSLGQGANLPKNIQYF. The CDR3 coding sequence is TGCGCCAGCAGCTTGGGACAGGGAGCGAACCTACCCAAAAACATTCAGTACTTC. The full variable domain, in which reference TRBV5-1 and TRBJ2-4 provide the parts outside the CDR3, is KAGVTQTPRYLIKTRGQQVTLSCSPISGHRSVSWYQQTPGQGLQFLFEYFSETQRNKGNFPGRFSGRQFSNSRSEMNVSTLELGDSALYLCASSLGQGANLPKNIQYFGAGTRLSVL.

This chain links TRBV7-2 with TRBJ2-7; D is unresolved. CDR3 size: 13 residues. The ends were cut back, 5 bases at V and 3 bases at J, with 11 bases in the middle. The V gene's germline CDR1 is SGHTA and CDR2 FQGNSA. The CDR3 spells CASSLKPGYEQYF. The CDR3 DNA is TGTGCCAGCAGCCTTAAGCCGGGCTACGAGCAGTACTTC.

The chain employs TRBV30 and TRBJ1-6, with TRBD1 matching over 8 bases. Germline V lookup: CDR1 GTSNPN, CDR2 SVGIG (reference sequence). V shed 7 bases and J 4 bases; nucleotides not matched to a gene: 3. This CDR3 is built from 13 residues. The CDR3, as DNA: TGTGCCTTCCGGGACAGGTATAATTCACCCCTCCACTTT. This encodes CAFRDRYNSPLHF. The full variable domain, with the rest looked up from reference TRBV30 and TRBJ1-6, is SQTIHQWPATLVQPVGSPLSLECTVEGTSNPNLYWYRQAAGRGLQLLFYSVGIGQISSEVPQNLSASRPQDRQFILSSKKLLLSDSGFYLCAFRDRYNSPLHFGNGTRLTVT.

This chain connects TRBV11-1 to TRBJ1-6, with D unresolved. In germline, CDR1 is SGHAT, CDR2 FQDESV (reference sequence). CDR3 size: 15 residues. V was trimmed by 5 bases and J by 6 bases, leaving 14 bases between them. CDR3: CASSRVEGFNSPLHF. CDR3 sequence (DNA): TGTGCCAGCAGCCGAGTGGAGGGATTTAATTCACCCCTCCACTTT.

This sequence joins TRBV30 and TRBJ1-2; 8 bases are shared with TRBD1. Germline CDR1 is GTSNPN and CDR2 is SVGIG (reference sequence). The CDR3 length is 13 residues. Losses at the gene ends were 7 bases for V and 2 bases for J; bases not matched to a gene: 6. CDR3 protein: CAFSTGVNYGYTF. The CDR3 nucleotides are TGTGCCTTCTCGACAGGGGTGAACTATGGCTACACCTTC. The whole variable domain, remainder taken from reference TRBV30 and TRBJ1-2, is SQTIHQWPATLVQPVGSPLSLECTVEGTSNPNLYWYRQAAGRGLQLLFYSVGIGQISSEVPQNLSASRPQDRQFILSSKKLLLSDSGFYLCAFSTGVNYGYTFGSGTRLTVV.

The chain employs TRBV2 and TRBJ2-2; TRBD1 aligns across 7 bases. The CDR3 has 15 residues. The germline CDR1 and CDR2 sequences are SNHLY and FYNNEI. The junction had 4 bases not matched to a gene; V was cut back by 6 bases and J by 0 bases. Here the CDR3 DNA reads TGTGCCAGCAGACTAGACAGGGCGAACACCGGGGAGCTGTTTTTT. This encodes CASRLDRANTGELFF.

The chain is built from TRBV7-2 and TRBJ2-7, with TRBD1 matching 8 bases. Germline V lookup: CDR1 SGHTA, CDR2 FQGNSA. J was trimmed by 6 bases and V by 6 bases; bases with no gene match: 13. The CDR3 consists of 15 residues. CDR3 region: CASRPRGTGFLEQYF. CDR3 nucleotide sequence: TGTGCCAGCAGGCCCCGCGGGACAGGCTTCCTCGAGCAGTACTTC.

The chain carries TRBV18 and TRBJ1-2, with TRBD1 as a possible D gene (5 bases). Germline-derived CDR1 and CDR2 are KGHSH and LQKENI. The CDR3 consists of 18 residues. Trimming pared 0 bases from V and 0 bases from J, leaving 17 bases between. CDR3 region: CASSPPRAGPRANYGYTF. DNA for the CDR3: TGTGCCAGCTCACCACCTCGGGCGGGACCGCGAGCTAACTATGGCTACACCTTC. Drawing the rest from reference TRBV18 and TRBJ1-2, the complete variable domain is NAGVMQNPRHLVRRRGQEARLRCSPMKGHSHVYWYRQLPEEGLKFMVYLQKENIIDESGMPKERFSAEFPKEGPSILRIQQVVRGDSAAYFCASSPPRAGPRANYGYTFGSGTRLTVV.

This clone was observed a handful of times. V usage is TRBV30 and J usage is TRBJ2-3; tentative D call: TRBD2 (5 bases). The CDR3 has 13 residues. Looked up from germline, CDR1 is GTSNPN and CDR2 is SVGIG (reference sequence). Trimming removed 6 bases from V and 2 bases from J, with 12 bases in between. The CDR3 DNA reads TGTGCCTGTCGGACGGGGAACACAGATACGCAGTATTTT. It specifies CACRTGNTDTQYF.

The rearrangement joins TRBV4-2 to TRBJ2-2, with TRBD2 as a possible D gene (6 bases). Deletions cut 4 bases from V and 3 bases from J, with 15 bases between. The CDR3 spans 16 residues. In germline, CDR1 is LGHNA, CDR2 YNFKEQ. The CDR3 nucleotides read TGTGCCAGCAGCCCTGGTGCCGGGGGTTACACCGGGGAGCTGTTTTTT. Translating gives CASSPGAGGYTGELFF.

CDR3 region: CASSYSDRGDTEAFF. For the CDR3, the DNA is TGTGCCAGCAGTTACTCGGACAGGGGGGACACTGAAGCTTTCTTT. This sequence joins TRBV6-5 and TRBJ1-1; 10 bases are a match to TRBD1. The CDR3 extends over 15 amino acids. The germline CDR1 and CDR2 sequences are MNHEY and SVGAGI. The junction had 1 base not matched to a gene; V was cut back by 0 bases and J by 3 bases.